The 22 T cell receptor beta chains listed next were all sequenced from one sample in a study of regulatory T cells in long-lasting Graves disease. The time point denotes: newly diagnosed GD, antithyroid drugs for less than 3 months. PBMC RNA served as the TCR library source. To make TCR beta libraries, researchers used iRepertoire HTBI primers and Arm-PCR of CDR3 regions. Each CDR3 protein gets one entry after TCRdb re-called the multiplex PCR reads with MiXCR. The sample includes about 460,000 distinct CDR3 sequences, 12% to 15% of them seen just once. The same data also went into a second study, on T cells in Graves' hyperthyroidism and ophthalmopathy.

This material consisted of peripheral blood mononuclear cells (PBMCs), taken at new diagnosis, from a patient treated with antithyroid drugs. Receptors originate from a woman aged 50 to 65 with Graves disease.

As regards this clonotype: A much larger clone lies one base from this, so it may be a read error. Here the CDR3 reads CASSVGIADTDTRYF. The CDR3 DNA is TGTGCCAGCAGCGTAGGGATAGCGGACACAGATACGCGGTATTTT. This rearrangement joins TRBV9 to TRBJ2-3, with D possibly TRBD2 on 6 matching bases. This CDR3 region has 15 residues. From germline, CDR1 is SGDLS and CDR2 YYNGEE.

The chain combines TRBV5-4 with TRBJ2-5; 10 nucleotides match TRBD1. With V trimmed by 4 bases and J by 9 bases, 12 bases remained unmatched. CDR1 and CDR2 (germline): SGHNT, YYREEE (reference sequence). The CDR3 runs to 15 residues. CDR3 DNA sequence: TGTGCCAGCAGCCAAACCGGACAGGGGGTAGGGGCCCAGTACTTC. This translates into CASSQTGQGVGAQYF.

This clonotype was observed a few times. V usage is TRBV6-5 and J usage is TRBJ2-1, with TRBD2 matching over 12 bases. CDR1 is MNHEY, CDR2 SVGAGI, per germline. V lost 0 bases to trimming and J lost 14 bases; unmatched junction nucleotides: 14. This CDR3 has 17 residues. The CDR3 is CASSYSGWTSGMGVEFF. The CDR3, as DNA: TGTGCCAGCAGTTACTCAGGATGGACTAGCGGGATGGGGGTAGAGTTCTTC.

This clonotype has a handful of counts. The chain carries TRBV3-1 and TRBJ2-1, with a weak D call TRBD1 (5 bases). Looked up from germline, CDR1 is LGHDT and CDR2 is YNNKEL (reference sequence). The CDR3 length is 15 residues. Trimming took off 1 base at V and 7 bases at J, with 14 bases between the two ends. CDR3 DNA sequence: TGTGCCAGCAGCCAAGGGGGCTTAATCAGTAATGAGCAGTTCTTC. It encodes CASSQGGLISNEQFF.

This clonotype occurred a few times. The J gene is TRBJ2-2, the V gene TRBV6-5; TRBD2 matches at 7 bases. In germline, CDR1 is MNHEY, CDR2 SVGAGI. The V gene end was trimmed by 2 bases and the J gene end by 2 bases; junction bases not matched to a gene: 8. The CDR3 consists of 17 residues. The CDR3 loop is CASSYPRSGVNTGELFF. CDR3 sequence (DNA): TGTGCCAGCAGTTACCCTCGAAGCGGGGTAAACACCGGGGAGCTGTTTTTT.

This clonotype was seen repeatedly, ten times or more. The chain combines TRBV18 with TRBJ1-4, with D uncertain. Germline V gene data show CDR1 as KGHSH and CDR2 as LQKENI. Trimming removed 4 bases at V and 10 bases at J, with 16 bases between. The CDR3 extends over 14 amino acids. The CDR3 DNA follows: TGTGCCAGCTCACGAGCGGGCGAAAAAGGAAAACTGTTTTTT. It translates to CASSRAGEKGKLFF.

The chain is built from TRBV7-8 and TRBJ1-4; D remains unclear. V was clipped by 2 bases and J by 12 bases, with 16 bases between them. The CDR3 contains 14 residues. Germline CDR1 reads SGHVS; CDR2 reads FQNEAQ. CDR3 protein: CASSLSSLGEELFF. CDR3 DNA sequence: TGTGCCAGCAGCTTATCAAGTCTCGGGGAAGAACTGTTTTTT.

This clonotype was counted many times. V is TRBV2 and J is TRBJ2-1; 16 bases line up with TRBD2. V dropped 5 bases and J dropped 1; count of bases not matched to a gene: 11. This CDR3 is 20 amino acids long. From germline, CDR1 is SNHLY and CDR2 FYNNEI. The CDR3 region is CASSYNPGLAGGPSYNEQFF. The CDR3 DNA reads TGTGCCAGCAGTTATAACCCGGGACTAGCGGGAGGGCCTTCCTACAATGAGCAGTTCTTC.

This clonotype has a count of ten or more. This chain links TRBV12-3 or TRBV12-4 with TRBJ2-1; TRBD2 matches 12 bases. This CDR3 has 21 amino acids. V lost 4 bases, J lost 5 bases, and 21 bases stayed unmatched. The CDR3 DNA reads TGTGCCAGCAGTTCCAGGGGGTCTAGCGGGAGGGTAGCTAGAGGGCACAATGAGCAGTTCTTC. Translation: CASSSRGSSGRVARGHNEQFF.

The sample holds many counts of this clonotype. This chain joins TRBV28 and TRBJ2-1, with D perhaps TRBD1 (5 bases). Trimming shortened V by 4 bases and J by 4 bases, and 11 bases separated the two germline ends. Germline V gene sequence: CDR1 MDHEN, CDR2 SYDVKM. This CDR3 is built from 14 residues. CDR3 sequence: CASSSAGMYNEQFF. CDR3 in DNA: TGTGCCAGCAGTTCAGCAGGGATGTACAATGAGCAGTTCTTC.

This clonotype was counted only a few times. CDR3 region: CASSPRLKGTDSYEQYF. The DNA for the CDR3 is TGTGCCAGCTCACCAAGGTTAAAGGGGACAGATTCCTACGAGCAGTACTTC. The V and J genes are TRBV18 and TRBJ2-7; TRBD1 matches 7 bases. Germline CDR1 is KGHSH and CDR2 is LQKENI. J was trimmed by 1 base and V by 2 bases; bases with no gene match: 11. This CDR3 comprises 17 residues.

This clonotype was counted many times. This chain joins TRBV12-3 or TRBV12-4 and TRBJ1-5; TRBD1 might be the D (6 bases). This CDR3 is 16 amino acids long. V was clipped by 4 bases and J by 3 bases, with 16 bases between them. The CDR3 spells CASSSVTGTYNQPQHF. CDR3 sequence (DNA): TGTGCCAGCAGTTCAGTAACAGGGACATACAATCAGCCCCAGCATTTT.

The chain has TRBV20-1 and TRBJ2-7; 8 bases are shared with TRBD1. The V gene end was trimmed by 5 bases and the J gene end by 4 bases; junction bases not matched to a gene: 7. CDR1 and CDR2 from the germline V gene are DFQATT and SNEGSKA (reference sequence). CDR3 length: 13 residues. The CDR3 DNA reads TGCAGTGCTCCAGGACAGGGCAAATACGAGCAGTACTTC. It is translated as CSAPGQGKYEQYF.

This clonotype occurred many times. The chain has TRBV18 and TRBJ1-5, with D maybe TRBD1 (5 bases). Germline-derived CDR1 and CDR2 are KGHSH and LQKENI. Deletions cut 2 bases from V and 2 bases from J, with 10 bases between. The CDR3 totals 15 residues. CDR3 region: CASSPDTGGNQPQHF. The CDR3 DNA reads TGTGCCAGCTCACCAGACACAGGAGGCAATCAGCCCCAGCATTTT.

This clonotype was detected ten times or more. CDR3 DNA: TGTGCCAGCAGTCCGGAGGGTTCACCCCTCCACTTT. This translates into CASSPEGSPLHF. The rearrangement joins TRBV28 to TRBJ1-6; no clear D. This CDR3 region has 12 residues. Germline loops: CDR1 MDHEN, CDR2 SYDVKM. Deletions cut 5 bases from V and 9 bases from J, with 8 bases between.

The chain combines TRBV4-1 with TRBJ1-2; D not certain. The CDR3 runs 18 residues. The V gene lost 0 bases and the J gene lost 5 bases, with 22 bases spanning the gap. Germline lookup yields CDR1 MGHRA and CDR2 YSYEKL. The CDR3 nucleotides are TGCGCCAGCAGCCAAGATCTGATAATAGACACGGGAGGATATGGCTACACCTTC. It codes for CASSQDLIIDTGGYGYTF.

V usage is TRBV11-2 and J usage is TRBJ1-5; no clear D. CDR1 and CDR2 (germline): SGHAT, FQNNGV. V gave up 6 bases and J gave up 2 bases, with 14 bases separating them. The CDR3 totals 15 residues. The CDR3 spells CASSFRSSGNQPQHF. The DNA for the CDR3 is TGTGCCAGCAGTTTCCGGTCTTCGGGCAATCAGCCCCAGCATTTT.

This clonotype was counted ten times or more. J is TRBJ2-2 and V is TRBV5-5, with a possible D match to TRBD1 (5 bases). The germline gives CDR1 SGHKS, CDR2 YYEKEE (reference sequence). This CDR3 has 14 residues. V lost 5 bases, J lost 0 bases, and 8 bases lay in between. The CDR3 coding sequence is TGTGCCAGCAGTCAGGACACGAACACCGGGGAGCTGTTTTTT. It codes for CASSQDTNTGELFF.

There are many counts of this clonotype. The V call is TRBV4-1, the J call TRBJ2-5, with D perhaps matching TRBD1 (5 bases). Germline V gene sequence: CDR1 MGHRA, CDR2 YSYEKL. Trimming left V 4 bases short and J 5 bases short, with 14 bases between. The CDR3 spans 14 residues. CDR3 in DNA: TGCGCCAGCAGCCCTATCCGACAGTTTGAGACCCAGTACTTC. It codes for CASSPIRQFETQYF.

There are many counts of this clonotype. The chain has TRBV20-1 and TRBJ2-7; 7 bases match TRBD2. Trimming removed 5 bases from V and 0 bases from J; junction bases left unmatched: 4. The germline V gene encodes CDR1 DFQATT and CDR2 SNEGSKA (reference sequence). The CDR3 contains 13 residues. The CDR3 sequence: CSALAVSSYEQYF. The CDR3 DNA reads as TGCAGTGCTCTAGCGGTGAGCTCCTACGAGCAGTACTTC.

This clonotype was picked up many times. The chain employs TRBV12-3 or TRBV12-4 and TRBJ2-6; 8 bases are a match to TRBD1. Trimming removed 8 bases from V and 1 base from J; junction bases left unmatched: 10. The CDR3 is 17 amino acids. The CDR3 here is CASRTGRRVSGANVLTF. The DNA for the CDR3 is TGTGCCAGCCGGACAGGGAGGCGAGTGTCTGGGGCCAACGTCCTGACTTTC.

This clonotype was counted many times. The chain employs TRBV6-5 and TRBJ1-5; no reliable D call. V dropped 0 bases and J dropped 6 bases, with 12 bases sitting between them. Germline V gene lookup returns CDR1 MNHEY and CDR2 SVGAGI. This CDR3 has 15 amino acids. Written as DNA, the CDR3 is TGTGCCAGCAGTTACTCTTCCCAGGAGCGTCAGCCCCAGCATTTT. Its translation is CASSYSSQERQPQHF.